The 10 T cell receptor beta chains given below trace back to one sample, sequenced in a study of tumor-infiltrating lymphocytes in primary liver carcinoma (dated by TCRdb to 2016 to 2017). Blood RNA was extracted from unsorted whole blood using TRIzol reagent, and germline DNA was obtained with the DNeasy Blood & Tissue kit. The sequencer was an Illumina HiSeq 2500. A constant-region primer and ProtoScript II reverse transcriptase were used to reverse-transcribe TCRbeta-specific cDNA from approximately 450 ng total RNA. The TCRbeta libraries were prepared through three rounds of nested multiplex PCR following a slightly modified ARM-PCR procedure. The first two PCR rounds used multiplex TRBV1-TRBV30 forward primers with a Cbeta reverse primer, each for approximately 10 cycles. Clones were called with MiXCR by TCRdb after fastp trimmed the public reads at Q25, and only in-frame beta chains were retained. Every distinct CDR3 protein forms one entry, paired with its most common genes and DNA. Present in this sample are approximately 300,000 distinct CDR3 sequences, approximately 60% of which were seen just once. The top ten hold roughly 10% of the sample.

Sequenced sample: peripheral blood. These receptors all stem from a man in his forties or fifties with primary liver carcinoma and hepatitis B virus infection.

This clonotype was counted between two and nine times. This chain joins TRBV6-4 and TRBJ2-1; 8 nucleotides agree with TRBD1. The V segment lost 3 bases and the J segment 7 bases; nucleotides outside the gene matches: 11. Germline V CDR1 and CDR2: MRHNA, SNTAGT. The CDR3 length is 16 residues. CDR3: CASSDFRGRPGNEQFF. The CDR3 DNA follows: TGTGCCAGCAGTGATTTCAGGGGGCGACCTGGGAATGAGCAGTTCTTC.

As to this clonotype: This sequence may be a read error, since a much larger clone differs from it by one base. V is TRBV6-1 and J is TRBJ2-7; 7 bases are shared with TRBD2. Germline V CDR1 and CDR2: MNHNS, SASEGT. This CDR3 comprises 15 residues. CDR3 nucleotides: TGTGCCAGCAGAGCCCTAGCGGCGGCAAACTACGAGCAGTGCTTC. This codes for CASRALAAANYEQCF.

This clonotype was counted a single time. At one boundary the junction diverges from the germline segment, which might be a read error. V gene TRBV11-2 combines with J gene TRBJ2-2, with D possibly being TRBD2 (5 bases). Germline CDR1 reads SGHAT; CDR2 reads FQNNGV. The CDR3 has 15 amino acids. CDR3 amino acids: CASSLISKNTGEPFF. In DNA form, the CDR3 reads TGTGCCAGCAGCTTAATCTCGAAGAACACCGGGGAGCCGTTTTTT.

J is TRBJ1-2 and V is TRBV28; 12 bases match TRBD1. The V and J ends lost 0 bases and 5 bases, in that order; junction bases with no gene match: 4. The CDR3 contains 16 residues. From germline, CDR1 is MDHEN and CDR2 SYDVKM. CDR3 sequence: CASSLWGQGAAYGYTF. The CDR3 nucleotides read TGTGCCAGCAGTTTATGGGGACAGGGGGCGGCATATGGCTACACCTTC.

There are many counts of this clonotype. The gene calls are TRBV4-3 and TRBJ2-1; 9 nucleotides align to TRBD2. Germline V gene data show CDR1 as LGHNA and CDR2 as YSLEER. Trimming at V came to 0 bases and at J to 4 bases, leaving 4 bases not matched to a gene. There are 16 residues in the CDR3. For the CDR3, the DNA is TGCGCCAGCAGCCAAGATGCCCTAGCGGGGTACAATGAGCAGTTCTTC. Its translation is CASSQDALAGYNEQFF.

The chain employs TRBV11-3 and TRBJ2-2, with a tentative D call TRBD2 (6 bases). Germline CDR1 is SGHNT and CDR2 is YENEEA. This CDR3 comprises 13 residues. V lost 3 bases and J 13 bases, leaving 15 bases between the germline ends. CDR3 sequence (DNA): TGTGCCAGCAGCTTCACGAACACCGGGAGGCTGTTTTTT. It codes for CASSFTNTGRLFF. The full variable domain, rest sourced from reference TRBV11-3 and TRBJ2-2, is EAGVVQSPRYKIIEKKQPVAFWCNPISGHNTLYWYLQNLGQGPELLIRYENEEAVDDSQLPKDRFSAERLKGVDSTLKIQPAELGDSAVYLCASSFTNTGRLFFGEGSRLTVL.

Ten or more counts support this clonotype. This chain joins TRBV11-1 and TRBJ2-2; 8 bases match TRBD1. Losses at the gene ends were 2 bases for V and 0 bases for J; bases not matched to a gene: 5. Germline CDR1 and CDR2: SGHAT and FQDESV (reference sequence). This CDR3 is 17 amino acids long. The CDR3 nucleotides are TGTGCCAGCAGCTTACTTCCGGGACAGGCGAACACCGGGGAGCTGTTTTTT. It translates to CASSLLPGQANTGELFF.

As concerns this clonotype: This may arise from a read error, as a much more abundant clone is one base away. The rearrangement joins TRBV6-2 or TRBV6-3 to TRBJ1-1, with a tentative D call TRBD1 (5 bases). The CDR3 has 14 residues. Germline CDR1 reads MNHEY; CDR2 reads SVGEGT. CDR3 sequence reads: CASGQGGLNTETFF. The CDR3 DNA is TGTGCCAGCGGGCAGGGAGGATTGAACACTGAAACTTTCTTT.

This chain connects TRBV28 to TRBJ2-3; perhaps TRBD1 as D (5 bases). The CDR3 runs to 16 residues. The V end lost 3 bases, the J end lost 2 bases, and 15 bases lay between the germline ends. The germline gives CDR1 MDHEN, CDR2 SYDVKM. The CDR3 loop reads CASSFSASTDTDTQYF. The CDR3 nucleotides are TGTGCCAGCAGTTTCTCGGCCTCGACAGACACAGATACGCAGTATTTT.

Turning to this clonotype: Being one base from a much bigger clone, this may be a read error. The chain combines TRBV6-1 with TRBJ1-5; 8 bases line up with TRBD1. The CDR3 spans 14 residues. Germline CDR1 reads MNHNS; CDR2 reads SASEGT. This CDR3 reads CARSGDRIGQPQHF. For the CDR3, the DNA is TGTGCCAGGAGTGGGGACAGGATCGGTCAGCCCCAGCATTTT.